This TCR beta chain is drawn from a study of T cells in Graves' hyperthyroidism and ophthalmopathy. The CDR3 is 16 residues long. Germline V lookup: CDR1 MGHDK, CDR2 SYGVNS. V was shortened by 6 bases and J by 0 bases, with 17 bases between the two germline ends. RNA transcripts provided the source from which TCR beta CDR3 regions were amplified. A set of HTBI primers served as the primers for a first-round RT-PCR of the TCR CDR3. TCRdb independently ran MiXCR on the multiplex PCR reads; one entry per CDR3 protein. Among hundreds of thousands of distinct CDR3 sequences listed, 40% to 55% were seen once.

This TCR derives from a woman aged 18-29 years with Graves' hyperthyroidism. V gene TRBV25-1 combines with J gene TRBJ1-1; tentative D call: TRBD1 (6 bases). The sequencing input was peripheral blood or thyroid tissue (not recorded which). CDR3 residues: CASSPTFTGMNTEAFF. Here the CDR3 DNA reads TGTGCCAGCAGCCCGACGTTCACAGGGATGAACACTGAAGCTTTCTTT.